Detailed here is one T cell receptor beta chain. The antigen remains undetermined. The sample comes from a study of shared clonotypes between healthy human individuals. Study findings and constraints: Among donors, the sharing of clonotypes was expected to be influenced by sequencing depth. Inspection by rarefaction showed sorted-subset sequencing to be incomplete despite large depth.

Trimming shortened V by 7 bases and J by 4 bases, and 5 bases separated the two germline ends. The germline CDR1 and CDR2 sequences are MNHEY and SVGAGI. The CDR3 loop spans 10 amino acids. Data came from immunoSEQ multiplex PCR; TCRdb stores just in-frame clones and leaves some out. The sample has under 600,000 clones; about 96% are singletons. The sequencing sample was made of naive CD4+ T cells sorted from blood. Subset here: CD45RA+ positively selected. This receptor was identified in a woman in her 30s in good health. The chain has TRBV6-5 and TRBJ2-7; D unresolved. The CDR3 DNA reads TGTGCCAGCATCCAATACGAGCAGTACTTC. Protein: CASIQYEQYF.